Below are 27 T cell receptor beta chains sequenced from a single sample in a study of cytomegalovirus exposure and HLA in healthy donors. PCR was performed using 60 Vbeta and 13 Jbeta primers. This table comes from immunoSEQ multiplex PCR, and its TCRdb copy is limited to in-frame clones, with some not included. The table includes 150,000 to 180,000 clones, over 65% detected once. Sequenced: PBMCs. The receptors here all came from a woman aged 40 to 50 in good health and CMV-seronegative.

The CDR3 DNA is TGTGCCAGCAGTGCGGGACAGGGGGAGCTAGGTGGCTACACCTTC. This sequence encodes CASSAGQGELGGYTF. The chain recombines TRBV6-1 with TRBJ1-2; 11 bases are a match to TRBD1. The CDR3 contains 15 residues. Unmatched junction bases numbered 8, after V lost 4 bases and J lost 7 bases. The germline V gene encodes CDR1 MNHNS and CDR2 SASEGT.

The DNA of the CDR3 is TGTGCCAGCAGCTTTCCGGACAGGGTAATCCAAGAGACCCAGTACTTC. Translation gives CASSFPDRVIQETQYF. The chain carries TRBV5-6 and TRBJ2-5, with 8 bases matching TRBD1. The CDR3 is 16 residues long. The junction had 7 bases not matched to a gene; V was cut back by 2 bases and J by 1 base. Germline CDR1 reads SGHDT; CDR2 reads YYEEEE.

This rearrangement joins TRBV7-8 to TRBJ2-7; possibly TRBD1 for D (6 bases). The CDR3 loop spans 15 amino acids. The V and J ends lost 1 base and 3 bases respectively, with 13 bases between them. The germline CDR1 and CDR2 sequences are SGHVS and FQNEAQ. For the CDR3, the DNA is TGTGCCAGCAGCTTAGGAGACAGGCTTCTCTACGAGCAGTACTTC. This translates into CASSLGDRLLYEQYF. The full variable domain, its missing parts supplied by reference TRBV7-8 and TRBJ2-7, is GAGVSQSPRYKVAKRGQDVALRCDPISGHVSLFWYQQALGQGPEFLTYFQNEAQLDKSGLPSDRFFAERPEGSVSTLKIQRTQQEDSAVYLCASSLGDRLLYEQYFGPGTRLTVT.

The V call is TRBV28, the J call TRBJ2-7; D may be TRBD2 (6 bases). The CDR3 runs to 15 residues. V dropped 3 bases and J dropped 0 bases, with 12 bases sitting between them. Germline values: CDR1 MDHEN, CDR2 SYDVKM. The CDR3 bases are TGTGCCAGCAGTTTGGAGGGCCCCCCCTCCTACGAGCAGTACTTC. It encodes CASSLEGPPSYEQYF.

CDR3 residues: CASSAQQGRNEQFF. The CDR3 DNA is TGCGCCAGCAGCGCGCAACAGGGACGCAATGAGCAGTTCTTC. The chain carries TRBV5-1 and TRBJ2-1; D may be TRBD1 (6 bases). CDR1 and CDR2 (germline): SGHRS, YFSETQ. The V and J ends lost 4 bases and 6 bases respectively, with 14 bases between them. This CDR3 comprises 14 residues.

This sequence joins TRBV5-1 and TRBJ2-3, with D uncertain. The CDR3 has 14 amino acids. With 0 bases removed from V and 4 bases from J, the gap between germline ends came to 9 bases. In germline, CDR1 is SGHRS, CDR2 YFSETQ. The CDR3 coding sequence is TGCGCCAGCAGCTTGGTTCTGTTTTCAGATACGCAGTATTTT. Its translation is CASSLVLFSDTQYF. Using reference TRBV5-1 and TRBJ2-3 for the parts outside the CDR3, the full variable domain is KAGVTQTPRYLIKTRGQQVTLSCSPISGHRSVSWYQQTPGQGLQFLFEYFSETQRNKGNFPGRFSGRQFSNSRSEMNVSTLELGDSALYLCASSLVLFSDTQYFGPGTRLTVL.

The CDR3 spells CASSLKGGNTGELFF. CDR3 sequence (DNA): TGCGCCAGCAGCTTGAAAGGGGGCAACACCGGGGAGCTGTTTTTT. V usage is TRBV5-1 and J usage is TRBJ2-2; 7 nucleotides agree with TRBD1. The J segment lost 2 bases and the V segment lost 1 base, leaving 2 bases of the junction unmatched. Germline lookup yields CDR1 SGHRS and CDR2 YFSETQ. This CDR3 spans 15 amino acids.

This chain uses TRBV6-1 with TRBJ2-7; 8 nucleotides match TRBD1. Per germline, CDR1 MNHNS and CDR2 SASEGT. The V and J ends lost 2 bases and 4 bases, in that order; junction bases with no gene match: 7. The CDR3 runs to 15 residues. CDR3: CASSEQGAEFYEQYF. The CDR3 nucleotides read TGTGCCAGCAGTGAACAGGGGGCAGAATTTTACGAGCAGTACTTC.

In DNA, the CDR3 is TGTGCCATCAGACGGACAGGGACTGGAAACACCATATATTTT. Translation gives CAIRRTGTGNTIYF. The rearrangement links TRBV10-3 to TRBJ1-3; 8 nucleotides agree with TRBD1. Germline V lookup: CDR1 ENHRY, CDR2 SYGVKD. The CDR3 totals 14 residues. Trimming at V came to 6 bases and at J to 2 bases, leaving 3 bases not matched to a gene.

This chain links TRBV6-5 with TRBJ2-3; the D gene is possibly TRBD1 (5 bases). This CDR3 contains 16 residues. With 1 base removed from V and 11 bases from J, the gap between germline ends came to 22 bases. Germline loops: CDR1 MNHEY, CDR2 SVGAGI. The CDR3 sequence: CASSYWSGRGTQEQYF. The CDR3 region has the DNA TGTGCCAGCAGTTACTGGTCAGGCCGAGGTACACAGGAGCAGTATTTT.

A single count supports this clone. V gene TRBV2 combines with J gene TRBJ1-1; 10 bases match TRBD1. Germline V CDR1 and CDR2: SNHLY, FYNNEI. The CDR3 sequence is 19 residues long. The V gene end was trimmed by 6 bases and the J gene end by 5 bases; junction bases not matched to a gene: 21. The CDR3 DNA sequence: TGTGCCAGCAGATTATGGGGTTTGAGACAGGGGGCCCGTTTAACTGAAGCTTTCTTT. Its protein product is CASRLWGLRQGARLTEAFF.

Concerning this clone: Other DNA variants within this sample encode the same CDR3. The chain employs TRBV27 and TRBJ1-5, with 8 bases that match TRBD1. The CDR3 totals 15 residues. V dropped 2 bases and J dropped 1; count of bases not matched to a gene: 1. CDR1 and CDR2 from the germline V gene are MNHEY and SMNVEV (reference sequence). CDR3 DNA sequence: TGTGCCAGCAGTTTAAACAGGGGGAGCAATCAGCCCCAGCATTTT. It encodes CASSLNRGSNQPQHF.

The chain combines TRBV6-6 with TRBJ2-7; D not certain. There are 12 residues in the CDR3. Trimming pared 5 bases from V and 1 base from J, leaving 6 bases between. Per the germline V gene, CDR1 is MNHNY and CDR2 is SVGAGI (reference sequence). This chain's CDR3 is CASSPRSYEQYF. The CDR3 coding sequence is TGTGCCAGCAGTCCGCGATCCTACGAGCAGTACTTC.

This chain joins TRBV4-2 and TRBJ2-7; tentative D call: TRBD2 (7 bases). This CDR3 is built from 16 residues. Germline V lookup: CDR1 LGHNA, CDR2 YNFKEQ. Trimming removed 3 bases at V and 0 bases at J, with 15 bases between. The CDR3 nucleotides read TGTGCCAGCAGCCAGAATACCCGGGGGGCCTCCTACGAGCAGTACTTC. Translated: CASSQNTRGASYEQYF.

There are a few counts of this clone. This sequence joins TRBV30 and TRBJ1-6; tentatively, D is TRBD1 (6 bases). The CDR3 is made up of 13 amino acids. Germline V lookup: CDR1 GTSNPN, CDR2 SVGIG (reference sequence). V shed 7 bases and J shed 10 bases, with 17 bases lying between them. CDR3 bases: TGTGCCTCGACGGCGCAGGGGTGGTCACCCCTCCACTTT. Its protein product is CASTAQGWSPLHF.

The J gene is TRBJ1-2, the V gene TRBV10-3, with 7 bases identical to TRBD1. Per germline, CDR1 ENHRY and CDR2 SYGVKD. This CDR3 region has 16 residues. Unmatched junction bases numbered 6, after V lost 0 bases and J lost 2 bases. The chain's CDR3 is CAISESSGTVNYGYTF. CDR3 nucleotides: TGTGCCATCAGTGAGTCGAGTGGGACAGTCAACTATGGCTACACCTTC.

This clone showed up just once. This sequence joins TRBV4-1 and TRBJ1-1, with TRBD1 identical over 7 bases. Looked up from germline, CDR1 is MGHRA and CDR2 is YSYEKL. The CDR3 length is 16 residues. With V trimmed by 0 bases and J by 4 bases, 8 bases remained unmatched. CDR3 nucleotide sequence: TGCGCCAGCAGCCAAGATGAGGGGGCGATGAGCACTGAAGCTTTCTTT. Its protein is CASSQDEGAMSTEAFF.

The chain joins TRBV27 to TRBJ2-4, with D unclear. V was shortened by 3 bases and J by 11 bases, with 20 bases between the two germline ends. The germline gives CDR1 MNHEY, CDR2 SMNVEV (reference sequence). CDR3 size: 15 residues. CDR3 loop: CASSFHGPVQMVQYF. The CDR3 DNA reads as TGTGCCAGCAGTTTTCATGGGCCTGTGCAGATGGTTCAGTACTTC.

The V call is TRBV11-3, the J call TRBJ1-2; 10 nucleotides line up with TRBD1. This CDR3 contains 14 residues. Germline CDR1 reads SGHNT; CDR2 reads YENEEA. V dropped 5 bases and J dropped 5; count of bases not matched to a gene: 5. CDR3 region: CASSPGQGGYGYTF. The CDR3 DNA is TGTGCCAGCAGCCCTGGACAGGGGGGGTATGGCTACACCTTC.

The chain uses TRBV5-1 and TRBJ1-5; tentative D call: TRBD1 (6 bases). V lost 0 bases and J 8 bases, leaving 15 bases between the germline ends. The CDR3 totals 15 residues. The germline gives CDR1 SGHRS, CDR2 YFSETQ. The CDR3 protein is CASSLGQGYQEPQHF. The CDR3 coding sequence is TGCGCCAGCAGCTTGGGGCAGGGGTACCAGGAGCCCCAGCATTTT.

As regards this clone: The identical CDR3 is also encoded by other nucleotide sequences in the sample. The chain couples TRBV19 to TRBJ1-2, with D unclear. The CDR3 is made up of 12 amino acids. Germline V CDR1 and CDR2: LNHDA, SQIVND (reference sequence). V lost 1 base and J 8 bases, leaving 8 bases between the germline ends. CDR3 coding DNA: TGTGCCAGTAGTATAGCGGAGGGCGGCTACACCTTC. It specifies CASSIAEGGYTF.

The chain couples TRBV6-1 to TRBJ2-5; a weak D match, TRBD1 (5 bases). Gene TRBJ2-7 matches the end of the DNA better, so the J call may be wrong. The CDR3 totals 17 residues. From germline, CDR1 is MNHNS and CDR2 SASEGT. The CDR3 region has the DNA TGTGCCAGCAGTGAACTTGGGTCAGGGCAGTTAACCTACGAGCAGTACTTC. Translation gives CASSELGSGQLTYEQYF.

This clone was counted a few times. V and J are TRBV5-1 and TRBJ1-4, with D perhaps matching TRBD1 (6 bases). Germline assignment: CDR1 SGHRS and CDR2 YFSETQ. The CDR3 loop spans 15 amino acids. The V and J ends lost 1 base and 0 bases respectively, with 7 bases between them. In DNA form, the CDR3 reads TGCGCCAGCAGCTTGACAGGGTCAACTAATGAAAAACTGTTTTTT. Translating gives CASSLTGSTNEKLFF.

The chain uses TRBV15 and TRBJ1-5; perhaps TRBD1 as D (5 bases). Germline CDR1 reads LNHNV; CDR2 reads YYDKDF (reference sequence). The ends were cut back, 5 bases at V and 8 bases at J, with 13 bases in the middle. This CDR3 comprises 13 residues. CDR3 DNA sequence: TGTGCCACCAGCGCTCAGGGCTCTGAGCCCCAGCATTTT. This gives the protein CATSAQGSEPQHF.

This clone came up a few times. The J gene is TRBJ1-1, the V gene TRBV10-3, with 10 nucleotides matching TRBD1. Losses at the gene ends were 4 bases for V and 12 bases for J; bases not matched to a gene: 8. The CDR3 extends over 13 amino acids. Germline CDR1 is ENHRY and CDR2 is SYGVKD. CDR3 in amino acids: CAISGRQGADSFF. The CDR3 bases are TGTGCCATCAGTGGCAGACAGGGGGCAGACTCTTTCTTT.

The rearrangement uses TRBV5-1 and TRBJ2-7; TRBD1 might be the D (6 bases). Trimming took 0 bases from V and 5 from J, leaving 18 bases between them. This CDR3 has 16 residues. Germline V gene lookup returns CDR1 SGHRS and CDR2 YFSETQ. Written as DNA, the CDR3 is TGCGCCAGCAGCTTGGAGGGGACAATTGTGAGCCACGAGCAGTACTTC. Translated: CASSLEGTIVSHEQYF.

V usage is TRBV13 and J usage is TRBJ2-1, with D possibly matching TRBD2 (6 bases). The germline V gene has CDR1 PRHDT and CDR2 FYEKMQ (reference sequence). V was cut by 5 bases and J by 7 bases, with 12 bases left in between. CDR3 length equals 13 residues. The chain's CDR3 is CASSVREANEQFF. The CDR3 bases are TGTGCCAGCAGCGTCAGGGAGGCGAATGAGCAGTTCTTC.